The rows below give T cell receptor beta chains drawn from one sample of a study of T-cell reconstitution after alpha-beta-depleted transplantation in children. In TCRdb, the PCR reads were re-called with MiXCR into one record per CDR3 protein. The sample records about a million distinct CDR3 sequences, 25% to 35% being singletons. This specimen was PBMCs, mostly from graft donor cells, taken 360 days after TCRalphabeta/CD19-depleted stem cell transplant. Receptor source: a boy in the first two years of life who had a stem cell transplant for SCID, so the T cells may come from the graft donor. Each CDR3 is given with its conserved first and last residue. The D gene is left open where the match is weak. Not all rows give a size; the values are once, few, many and, for expanded clones, a class.

J,size,length,D,V,CDR3,DNA
TRBJ2-7,NA,12,NA,TRBV20-1,CSARDGPYEQYF,TGCAGTGCTAGGGACGGACCCTACGAGCAGTACTTC
TRBJ2-1,few,15,TRBD1,TRBV9,CASSYGGQGWNEQFF,TGTGCCAGCAGCTATGGGGGACAGGGGTGGAATGAGCAGTTCTTC
TRBJ1-1,NA,11,TRBD1,TRBV29-1,CSVEQGAEAFF,TGCAGCGTTGAACAGGGGGCTGAAGCTTTCTTT
TRBJ2-7,few,12,TRBD1,TRBV12-3/TRBV12-4,CATGQGPYEQYF,TGTGCCACCGGACAGGGACCCTACGAGCAGTACTTC
TRBJ2-7,NA,13,NA,TRBV11-3,CASSFEVSYEQYF,TGTGCCAGCAGCTTCGAGGTCTCCTACGAGCAGTACTTC
TRBJ1-5,NA,17,NA,TRBV6-5,CASSYEVAWDSNQPQHF,TGTGCCAGCAGTTACGAGGTTGCCTGGGACAGCAATCAGCCCCAGCATTTT
TRBJ1-1,NA,12,NA,TRBV6-1,CASSLITPEAFF,TGTGCCAGCAGTCTCATCACTCCCGAAGCTTTCTTT
TRBJ2-5,NA,15,NA,TRBV20-1,CRCRDIGQFQETQYF,TGCAGATGTAGAGATATAGGCCAGTTCCAAGAGACCCAGTACTTC
TRBJ2-7,few,12,NA,TRBV5-5,CASSPRQAVEYF,TGTGCCAGCAGCCCCCGACAGGCGGTAGAGTACTTC
TRBJ2-3,NA,17,TRBD2,TRBV5-1,CASSPPVIAGGVDTQYF,TGCGCCAGCAGCCCCCCCGTGATAGCGGGGGGTGTGGATACGCAGTATTTT
TRBJ1-1,NA,14,NA,TRBV6-1,CASSSGRQNTEAFF,TGTGCCAGCAGCTCCGGACGGCAGAACACTGAAGCTTTCTTT
TRBJ2-2,few,13,NA,TRBV7-3,CASSLEARQELFF,TGTGCCAGCAGCTTAGAGGCAAGGCAGGAGCTGTTTTTT
TRBJ2-2,NA,14,NA,TRBV3-1,CASSLHRSAGELFF,TGTGCCAGCAGCCTACACAGGAGCGCCGGGGAGCTGTTTTTT
TRBJ2-5,NA,15,NA,TRBV27,CASSFLGLPQETQYF,TGTGCCAGCAGTTTCCTCGGACTCCCCCAAGAGACCCAGTACTTC
TRBJ2-7,few,10,NA,TRBV20-1,CSASFHEQYF,TGCAGTGCTAGTTTCCACGAGCAGTACTTC
TRBJ2-3,NA,14,TRBD2,TRBV12-3/TRBV12-4,CASSPGGDSYTRYF,TGTGCCAGCAGTCCGGGAGGGGATTCGTATACGCGGTATTTT
TRBJ2-2,NA,15,NA,TRBV5-1,CASSLGDLYTGELFF,TGCGCCAGCAGCTTGGGGGATTTGTACACCGGGGAGCTGTTTTTT
TRBJ2-3,NA,15,TRBD2,TRBV9,CASSAGSGRTDTQYF,TGTGCCAGCAGCGCCGGTAGCGGGCGCACAGATACGCAGTATTTT
TRBJ2-1,NA,15,TRBD2,TRBV15,CATGEGGGASNEQFF,TGTGCCACCGGGGAAGGCGGGGGGGCATCCAATGAGCAGTTCTTC
TRBJ2-5,few,14,TRBD1,TRBV5-5,CASSWTGGMETQYF,TGTGCCAGCAGCTGGACAGGGGGGATGGAGACCCAGTACTTC
TRBJ2-7,NA,14,NA,TRBV7-9,CASSSQDSVYEQYF,TGTGCCAGCAGCTCACAGGACAGTGTCTACGAGCAGTACTTC
TRBJ2-7,few,15,TRBD1,TRBV5-5,CASSWGTGLSYEQYF,TGTGCCAGCAGCTGGGGGACAGGGCTCTCCTACGAGCAGTACTTC